These T cell receptor beta chains were read from a single sample in a study of human T cells and chemical hapten exposure. Via MiXCR, TCRdb re-called the RACE reads, giving one row per CDR3 protein. The table has some 96,000 distinct CDR3 sequences, about 28% seen once. The specimen comprised whole blood, sampled in connection with sensitization to the hapten diphenylcyclopropenone (DPC). Every receptor here comes from a man aged 35 to 55 with alopecia areata. Some clones in this sample may be carry-over from other donors' samples. Each CDR3 is given with its conserved first and last residue.

V gene: TRBV9
CDR3 protein: CASSPRGQGYEQYF

V gene: TRBV20-1
CDR3 protein: CSARDRGVSGRASGELFF

V gene: TRBV27
CDR3 protein: CASMTGTGIAKNIQYF

V gene: TRBV24-1
CDR3 protein: CATSDLYEQYF

V gene: TRBV20-1
CDR3 protein: CSARPGHLRDYGYTF

V gene: TRBV28
CDR3 protein: CASLGRGGNQPQHF

V gene: TRBV20-1
CDR3 protein: CSVPDRRPYEQYF

V gene: TRBV6-1
CDR3 protein: CASSGDRVSTDTQYF

V gene: TRBV6-5
CDR3 protein: CASRNGGTSGSYEQYF

V gene: TRBV7-9
CDR3 protein: CASSSSGRVETQYF

V gene: TRBV28
CDR3 protein: CASRSGVRGVNQPQHF

V gene: TRBV12-3/TRBV12-4
CDR3 protein: CASSLSGRAEQYF

V gene: TRBV10-3
CDR3 protein: CAISDPGQVNQPQHF

V gene: TRBV6-2/TRBV6-3
CDR3 protein: CASSPQGDSSKNIQYF

V gene: TRBV7-6
CDR3 protein: CASSPRPWPGQSADNEKLFF

V gene: TRBV5-1
CDR3 protein: CASSTGGVNTEAFF

V gene: TRBV5-6
CDR3 protein: CASSFGGGQPNEKLFF

V gene: TRBV6-6
CDR3 protein: CASGRGGSSYEQYF

V gene: TRBV12-3/TRBV12-4
CDR3 protein: CASSFYHQPQHF

V gene: TRBV27
CDR3 protein: CASCSSGLVSYQETQYF

V gene: TRBV11-2
CDR3 protein: CASSLQTGWDSPLHF

V gene: TRBV4-2
CDR3 protein: CASNQGEGVGNEQFF

V gene: TRBV7-9
CDR3 protein: CASSLGTSGSISTDTQYF

V gene: TRBV14
CDR3 protein: CASSQETVNTEAFF

V gene: TRBV28
CDR3 protein: CASSFGDRGRPYEQYF

V gene: TRBV20-1
CDR3 protein: CSARRQGFGDEQYF

V gene: TRBV7-2
CDR3 protein: CASSLGRTSYNEQFF

V gene: TRBV14
CDR3 protein: CASSYGPGANVLTF

V gene: TRBV7-2
CDR3 protein: CASRPQGLNTEAFF

V gene: TRBV24-1
CDR3 protein: CATSDPGTSWGDTQYF

V gene: TRBV14
CDR3 protein: CASSQDVAGLSSGNTIYF

V gene: TRBV4-1
CDR3 protein: CASSQSPRQGGYEQYF

V gene: TRBV27
CDR3 protein: CASSSWTSGNYNEQFF

V gene: TRBV27
CDR3 protein: CASSQLTGIDTQYF

V gene: TRBV10-1
CDR3 protein: CASSAGYEQYF

V gene: TRBV20-1
CDR3 protein: CSARRTVEGPQHF

V gene: TRBV6-5
CDR3 protein: CASSYRRGARGLAKNIQYF

V gene: TRBV20-1
CDR3 protein: CSARMSRQASYEQYF

V gene: TRBV6-5
CDR3 protein: CASSPTGGAYSGANVLTF

V gene: TRBV28
CDR3 protein: CASSRTGLAKNIQYF

V gene: TRBV27
CDR3 protein: CASRPLAGVTDTQYF

V gene: TRBV7-8
CDR3 protein: CASSLSAIGTGVETQYF

V gene: TRBV24-1
CDR3 protein: CATSDYGGASYNEQFF

V gene: TRBV12-3/TRBV12-4
CDR3 protein: CASSLGTALMAFF

V gene: TRBV6-5
CDR3 protein: CASRVAGQITDTQYF

V gene: TRBV20-1
CDR3 protein: CSASDGQAFYEQYF